The source of this T cell receptor (beta chain) is a study of PD-1 blockade in classical Hodgkin lymphoma. Study-level findings and limits: CD4+ TCR diversity, unlike CD8+, climbed significantly by C4D1. According to reports, newly diagnosed patients had lower baseline TCR diversity than healthy donors, and relapsed/refractory patients had lower baseline TCR diversity still.

TCRdb's copy holds only in-frame clones and misses some; the assay was immunoSEQ multiplex PCR. Among tens of thousands of clones listed, around 90% were seen once. The CDR3 totals 16 residues. CDR1 is LNHDA and CDR2 is SQIVND in the germline V gene (reference sequence). V dropped 2 bases and J dropped 0 bases, with 11 bases sitting between them. Every patient was affected by relapse after autologous stem cell transplantation, while exposure to brentuximab vedotin was not uniform. Of note for this clone: Its antigen is still unknown.

The chain is built from TRBV19 and TRBJ1-3; D unresolved. The source was peripheral blood mononuclear cells (PBMCs), collected at baseline. The TCR sequence derives from a human donor with classical Hodgkin lymphoma. The DNA of the CDR3 is TGTGCCAGTAGTATACCCGGTCTTGGCTCTGGAAACACCATATATTTT. Its translation: CASSIPGLGSGNTIYF. The whole variable domain, remainder taken from reference TRBV19 and TRBJ1-3, is DGGITQSPKYLFRKEGQNVTLSCEQNLNHDAMYWYRQDPGQGLRLIYYSQIVNDFQKGDIAEGYSVSREKKESFPLTVTSAQKNPTAFYLCASSIPGLGSGNTIYFGEGSWLTVV.